The 10 T cell receptor beta chains given below trace back to one sample, sequenced in a study of cytomegalovirus exposure and HLA in healthy donors. It was with 60 Vbeta and 13 Jbeta primers that the PCR ran. TCRdb's copy holds only in-frame clones and misses some; the assay was immunoSEQ multiplex PCR. Of about 160,000 clones listed, 87% are singletons. Sequencing was done on a sample of PBMCs. The receptors come from a woman aged 30 to 39 in good health and CMV-seronegative.

The chain couples TRBV29-1 to TRBJ2-5; the match to TRBD2 covers 10 bases. The CDR3 spans 16 residues. Germline trimming cut 3 bases from V and 4 bases from J; bases unmatched to any gene: 11. Germline lookup yields CDR1 SQVTM and CDR2 ANQGSEA. The CDR3 coding sequence is TGCAGCGTTGATGAAGCGGGAGGGCCGAGGGGAGAGACCCAGTACTTC. Translating gives CSVDEAGGPRGETQYF.

The rearrangement joins TRBV7-3 to TRBJ1-1; 7 bases line up with TRBD1. Per the germline V gene, CDR1 is SGHTA and CDR2 is FQGTGA. CDR3 length equals 15 residues. The V and J ends lost 4 bases and 1 base, in that order; junction bases with no gene match: 6. This CDR3 is CASSSTRGSNTEAFF. Written as DNA, the CDR3 is TGTGCCAGCAGCTCTACCAGGGGGTCGAACACTGAAGCTTTCTTT.

This chain connects TRBV9 to TRBJ2-3; D unclear. CDR3 length equals 15 residues. Trimming left V 0 bases short and J 3 bases short, with 11 bases between. Germline V gene data show CDR1 as SGDLS and CDR2 as YYNGEE. The CDR3 spells CASSVAPLTTDTQYF. The CDR3 DNA follows: TGTGCCAGCAGCGTAGCCCCCCTTACAACAGATACGCAGTATTTT.

The chain is built from TRBV27 and TRBJ1-1; no firm D call. The CDR3 runs 15 residues. V was pared by 6 bases and J by 1 base, with 15 bases between. Germline values: CDR1 MNHEY, CDR2 SMNVEV (reference sequence). CDR3 nucleotide sequence: TGTGCCAGCAGCGGATCGGGAGGTCCGAACACTGAAGCTTTCTTT. This encodes CASSGSGGPNTEAFF.

Here the CDR3 reads CASSPRTGNTEAFF. CDR3 in DNA: TGCGCCAGCAGCCCCCGGACAGGGAACACTGAAGCTTTCTTT. The gene calls are TRBV4-1 and TRBJ1-1, with 7 bases identical to TRBD1. The CDR3 consists of 14 residues. V lost 4 bases, J lost 1 base, and 3 bases stayed unmatched. CDR1 and CDR2 from the germline V gene are MGHRA and YSYEKL.

V is TRBV11-2 and J is TRBJ1-2, with 7 bases identical to TRBD1. Looked up from germline, CDR1 is SGHAT and CDR2 is FQNNGV. J was trimmed by 5 bases and V by 1 base; bases with no gene match: 1. The CDR3 is 13 residues long. CDR3 sequence reads: CASSLGQGYGYTF. In DNA form, the CDR3 reads TGTGCCAGCAGCTTAGGACAGGGTTATGGCTACACCTTC.

This clone was counted a few times. The chain is built from TRBV4-3 and TRBJ2-3; 9 nucleotides line up with TRBD2. There are 19 residues in the CDR3. Looked up from germline, CDR1 is LGHNA and CDR2 is YSLEER. Germline trimming cut 1 base from V and 2 bases from J; bases unmatched to any gene: 13. This CDR3 reads CASSQALAGTDRNTDTQYF. The CDR3 coding sequence is TGCGCCAGCAGCCAAGCTCTAGCGGGGACCGATCGCAACACAGATACGCAGTATTTT.

The J gene is TRBJ1-1, the V gene TRBV6-5; possible D gene TRBD1, 5 bases. CDR1 MNHEY and CDR2 SVGAGI come from the germline V gene. V gave up 6 bases and J gave up 5 bases, with 16 bases separating them. This CDR3 comprises 14 residues. CDR3: CASSPVLGGTEAFF. As DNA, the CDR3 is TGTGCCAGCAGCCCCGTCCTTGGGGGGACTGAAGCTTTCTTT.

The rearrangement links TRBV6-5 to TRBJ1-2; possibly TRBD1 for D (6 bases). V was shortened by 0 bases and J by 4 bases, with 15 bases between the two germline ends. This CDR3 contains 16 residues. From germline, CDR1 is MNHEY and CDR2 SVGAGI. CDR3 sequence (DNA): TGTGCCAGCAGTTACTCAGGACAGATCCTCCCCTATGGCTACACCTTC. It translates to CASSYSGQILPYGYTF.

The chain uses TRBV6-6 and TRBJ2-7; 8 positions match TRBD2. CDR3 length: 15 amino acids. Germline loops: CDR1 MNHNY, CDR2 SVGAGI (reference sequence). The J segment lost 4 bases and the V segment lost 4 bases, leaving 9 bases of the junction unmatched. Here the CDR3 reads CASSSPRRGEYEQYF. Here the CDR3 DNA reads TGTGCCAGCAGTTCCCCCCGGCGGGGGGAGTACGAGCAGTACTTC.